This T cell receptor (beta chain) was profiled in a study of CD8+CD57+ T cells in acquired aplastic anemia (dated by TCRdb to the late 2010s). In the study overall: On average, sorted CD4+ and CD8+ cells yielded roughly 3.4 ug of extracted DNA, with a range of roughly 0.17 to 27.4 ug. Mean read counts for healthy donor samples were around 10 million for CD4+ cells and 11.0 million for CD8+ cells. Overall study outcomes, separate from this receptor: Patients and healthy controls showed no significant difference in CD8+ Simpson's diversity (P=0.060). Twenty-nine CD8+ CDR3 sequences were shared between patients and controls but appeared highly expressed in patients and within their immunodominant clones.

Genomic DNA was used as template for profiling of TCR beta VDJ combinations and CDR3 sequences. An Illumina HiSeq 2000 was the platform used for TCR repertoire sequencing. As for the original processing: Repertoires were assessed using TRBV/TRBJ rearrangement plots, CDR3 size and DJ length profiles, and Simpson's diversity index. The most abundant DNA sequence in the deep sequencing data was defined as the immunodominant clone. CDR3 amino acid sequences were screened for sharing across subjects and compared with published repertoires and the VDJdb database. The public reads were reprocessed in TCRdb via fastp at Q25 and MiXCR, keeping in-frame beta chains. Each entry merges the rows of one CDR3 protein and shows their most common DNA and genes. The V and J calls, along with clone size, are taken from TCRdb and not from the paper's own processing. The sample data list some 210,000 distinct CDR3 sequences, and around 60% of these were observed just once. Around 28% of the sample rests with the top ten.

The study deep-sequenced TCR repertoires of sorted CD4+ and CD8+ blood T cells from severe aplastic anemia patients and healthy subjects. Ficoll-Paque density gradient centrifugation was used to isolate peripheral blood mononuclear cells. Before DNA extraction, CD4+ and CD8+ T cells were sorted with FACS or magnetic beads. This clonotype was detected ten times or more. Its antigen target is currently unknown. Base qualities are not at hand, and no much larger clone is one base apart. From its cysteine to its phenylalanine, the CDR3 spans 15 amino acids. Only CDR3 DNA is held: 45 bases, read in frame from base 1. V trim: 5 bases; J trim: 4 bases; unmatched bases: 7. The germline V gene provides CDR1 LGHNA and CDR2 YSLEER.

The specimen sequenced was sorted CD4+, CD8+, or CD8+CD57+ T cells (not recorded which) from PBMCs. The rearranged chain carries TRBV4-3 and TRBJ1-1; 10 bases in between match TRBD1. This clonotype originated in a human donor in good health. CDR3 reads: CASSKRQGAITEAFF. The DNA sequence is as follows: TGCGCCAGCAGCAAGCGACAGGGGGCGATCACTGAAGCTTTCTTT.